This is a list of T cell receptor beta chains from one sample in a study of Graves' ophthalmopathy and Graves' hyperthyroidism. TCRdb independently ran MiXCR on the multiplex PCR reads; one entry per CDR3 protein. The table lists 740,000 or so distinct CDR3 sequences, roughly 40% of them singletons. The sample comprised peripheral blood. These receptors were obtained from an adult man with Graves' ophthalmopathy. Each CDR3 is given with its conserved first and last residue. The D gene is left open where the match is weak. A clone size is listed for some rows: how often the clone was seen (once, few, many), or a class if it is expanded.

>TRBJ1-1|TRBV6-1|few|TRBD1
TGTGCCAGCAGCGAAGGACAGGGCTTTTCGAAAGCTTTCTTT
CASSEGQGFSKAFF
>TRBJ2-5|TRBV11-1|-|TRBD2
TGTGCCAGCAGCATGAGTCCGACTAGCGGGCTAGAGACCCAGTACTTC
CASSMSPTSGLETQYF
>TRBJ1-2|TRBV10-3|many|TRBD1
TGTGCCATCAGTGAGTCGACAGGGTTATATGGCTACACCTTC
CAISESTGLYGYTF
>TRBJ2-2|TRBV10-3|-|-
TGTGCCAGCAGCCCACGACTGGTTGGCGGGGAGCTGTTTTTT
CASSPRLVGGELFF
>TRBJ1-6|TRBV10-3|many|TRBD1
TGTGCCATCAGTGAGTTGGGACAGGGACAATCACCCCTCCACTTT
CAISELGQGQSPLHF
>TRBJ2-2|TRBV5-4|-|TRBD1
TGTGCCAGCAGTCCGACAGGGGGCACTAGCGGGGAGCTGTTTTTT
CASSPTGGTSGELFF
>TRBJ1-4|TRBV30|-|-
TGTGCCTGGAGTCGAACAGGCCCGAATGAAAAACTGTTTTTT
CAWSRTGPNEKLFF
>TRBJ2-7|TRBV7-9|-|-
TGTGCCAGCAGCTTAAACTCCGGGACGTCCAATGAGCAGTACTTC
CASSLNSGTSNEQYF
>TRBJ2-2|TRBV10-2|-|TRBD1
TGCGCCAGCCAAGGAGACAGGGGAAGCGACACCGGGGAGCTGTTTTTT
CASQGDRGSDTGELFF
>TRBJ1-5|TRBV24-1|few|-
TGTGCCAGCAGCTACTCTCTGGGGCACAGCAATCAGCCCCAGCATTTT
CASSYSLGHSNQPQHF
>TRBJ2-3|TRBV20-1|-|-
TGCAGTGTCCCCGCCGTTGCAGATACGCAGTATTTT
CSVPAVADTQYF
>TRBJ2-5|TRBV7-2|few|TRBD2
TGTGCCAGCAGCCATCCTCGGGGGGTCCAAGAGACCCAGTACTTC
CASSHPRGVQETQYF
>TRBJ1-4|TRBV7-6|-|-
TGTGCCAGCAGTCAAATTCGGGGGCCTAATGAAAAACTGTTTTTT
CASSQIRGPNEKLFF
>TRBJ1-5|TRBV20-1|-|-
TGCAGTGCTAAAGATGCGGGGATAAGGGATCAGCCCCAGCATTTT
CSAKDAGIRDQPQHF
>TRBJ2-7|TRBV10-3|-|-
TGTGCCATCAGCCCCTTAACCTACGAGCAGTACTTC
CAISPLTYEQYF
>TRBJ1-3|TRBV25-1|-|-
TGTGCCAGCAGTTTCAGTCGAAACACCGTATATTTT
CASSFSRNTVYF
>TRBJ2-7|TRBV10-3|few|TRBD1
TGTGCCATCCAACCGACAGGGTTAGGAGGAGGCAGCTCCTACGAGCAGTACTTC
CAIQPTGLGGGSSYEQYF
>TRBJ1-6|TRBV5-4|-|-
TGTGCCAGCAGCACCGGACAGTTAAATTCACCCCTCCACTTT
CASSTGQLNSPLHF
>TRBJ2-2|TRBV7-9|few|TRBD2
TGTGCCAGCAGCTTGGCGCCTAGCGGGATATTCGGGGAGCTGTTTTTT
CASSLAPSGIFGELFF
>TRBJ1-3|TRBV7-3|few|-
TGTGCCAGCAGCTTAGGGCCACCCAGCTCTGGAAACACCATATATTTT
CASSLGPPSSGNTIYF
>TRBJ1-5|TRBV24-1|-|TRBD1
TGTGCCAGCAGAAATCTCGCAGGGGGCGCGTCAGATCAGCCCCAGCATTTT
CASRNLAGGASDQPQHF
>TRBJ2-7|TRBV7-2|-|-
TGCGCCAGCAGCCAAGCTCTGAGATCCTACGAGCAGTACTTC
CASSQALRSYEQYF
>TRBJ1-6|TRBV10-3|-|-
TGTGCCAGCAGTTACATACGACAGGAATCACCCCTCCACTTT
CASSYIRQESPLHF
>TRBJ1-2|TRBV7-9|-|TRBD1
TGTGCCAGCAGCCAACAGGGGTTCGAGGGCTACACCTTC
CASSQQGFEGYTF
>TRBJ2-7|TRBV20-1|-|-
TGCAGTGCTAGTCAGGGTACCTACGAGCAGTACTTC
CSASQGTYEQYF
>TRBJ2-7|TRBV10-1|-|TRBD1
TGCGCCAGCAGTCCTTCTGGACAGGGTCAGTCCGAGCAGTACTTC
CASSPSGQGQSEQYF
>TRBJ1-1|TRBV29-1|many|-
TGCAGCGTTCCCCGGCTGGACGGGGACACTGAAGCTTTCTTT
CSVPRLDGDTEAFF
>TRBJ2-7|TRBV6-1|-|-
TGTGCCAGCAGTGAAGGAGGGATTGCTACCGAGCAGTACTTC
CASSEGGIATEQYF
>TRBJ1-2|TRBV10-3|-|-
TGTGCCACCAGCCACACAGGGAACACCTTC
CATSHTGNTF
>TRBJ1-1|TRBV20-1|-|-
TGCAGTGCTAGAGATGGAAGGGAGATGAACACTGAAGCTTTCTTT
CSARDGREMNTEAFF
>TRBJ1-1|TRBV11-3|many|-
TGTGCCAGCAGCTTGGCAGGGGAGGCCACTGAAGCTTTCTTT
CASSLAGEATEAFF
>TRBJ1-2|TRBV19|few|-
TGTGCCAGTAGTATAGATGGCAGAACTTATGGCTACACCTTC
CASSIDGRTYGYTF
>TRBJ1-2|TRBV29-1|many|-
TGCAGCGTTGATCGTTCTAACTATGGCTACACCTTC
CSVDRSNYGYTF
>TRBJ1-6|TRBV20-1|many|-
TGCAGTGCTCATCAGGGTGTAGGGAGTTCACCCCTCCACTTT
CSAHQGVGSSPLHF
>TRBJ2-5|TRBV13|-|TRBD2
TGTGCCAGCAGTTTTCTAGCGGGGGGCCACCAAGAGACCCAGTACTTC
CASSFLAGGHQETQYF
>TRBJ2-7|TRBV7-9|few|TRBD1
TGTGCCAGCAGCCTCCGGACAGGGGGCATTAGGTCCTACGAGCAGTACTTC
CASSLRTGGIRSYEQYF
>TRBJ2-2|TRBV25-1|once|TRBD2
TGTGCCAGCAGCGGGACTAGCGGGGAAACCGGGGAGCTGTTTTTT
CASSGTSGETGELFF
>TRBJ2-7|TRBV10-3|-|-
TGTGCCATCAGTTACTGGGTGAACTCCGAGCAGTACTTC
CAISYWVNSEQYF
>TRBJ1-2|TRBV11-1|few|-
TGTGCCAGCAGCTTAGGGGCGCGAAACTATGGCTACACCTTC
CASSLGARNYGYTF
>TRBJ2-7|TRBV24-1|-|-
TGTGCCACCAGTGATACCGGGGGCCCCTACGAGCAGTACTTC
CATSDTGGPYEQYF